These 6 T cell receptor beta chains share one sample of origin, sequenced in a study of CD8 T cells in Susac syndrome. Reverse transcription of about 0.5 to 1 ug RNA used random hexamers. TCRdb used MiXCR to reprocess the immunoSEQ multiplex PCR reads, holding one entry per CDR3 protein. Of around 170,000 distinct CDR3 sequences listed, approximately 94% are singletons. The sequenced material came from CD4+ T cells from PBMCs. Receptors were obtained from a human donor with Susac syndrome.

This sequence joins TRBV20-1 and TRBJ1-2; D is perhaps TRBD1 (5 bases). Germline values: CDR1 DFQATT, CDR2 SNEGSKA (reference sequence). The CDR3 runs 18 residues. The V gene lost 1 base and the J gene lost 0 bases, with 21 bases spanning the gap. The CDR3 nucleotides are TGCAGTGCTAGAGTATCGTCGGGCAGGGTCGAAGCTAACTATGGCTACACCTTC. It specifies CSARVSSGRVEANYGYTF.

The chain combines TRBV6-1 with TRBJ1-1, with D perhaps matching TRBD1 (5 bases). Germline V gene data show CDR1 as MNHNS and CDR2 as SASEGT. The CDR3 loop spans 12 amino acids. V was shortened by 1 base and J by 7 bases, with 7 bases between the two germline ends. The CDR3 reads CASSEGDLEAFF. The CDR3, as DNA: TGTGCCAGCAGTGAAGGGGACCTTGAAGCTTTCTTT.

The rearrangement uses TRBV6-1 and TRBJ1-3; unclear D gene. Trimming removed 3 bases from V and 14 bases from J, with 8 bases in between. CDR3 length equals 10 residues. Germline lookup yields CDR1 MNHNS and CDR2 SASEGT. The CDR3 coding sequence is TGTGCCAGCAGTGACGTCAGCGTATATTTT. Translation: CASSDVSVYF.

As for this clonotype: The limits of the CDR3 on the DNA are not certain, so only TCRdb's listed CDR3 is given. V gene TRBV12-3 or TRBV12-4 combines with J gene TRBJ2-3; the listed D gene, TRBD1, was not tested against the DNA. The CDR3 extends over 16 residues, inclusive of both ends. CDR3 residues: CASSFGAGGPADTQYF.

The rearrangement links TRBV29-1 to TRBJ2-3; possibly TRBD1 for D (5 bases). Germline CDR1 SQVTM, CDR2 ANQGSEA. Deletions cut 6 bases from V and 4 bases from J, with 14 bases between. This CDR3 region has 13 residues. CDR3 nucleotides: TGCAGCGTAAGACAGTTGTCGGCAGATACGCAGTATTTT. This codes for CSVRQLSADTQYF.

The CDR3 nucleotides are TGTGCCAGCACCACACAGGCAGGGGGCAGAGAGACCCAGTACTTC. Translation gives CASTTQAGGRETQYF. The chain links TRBV5-6 to TRBJ2-5; 8 nucleotides line up with TRBD1. The V segment lost 6 bases and the J segment 4 bases; nucleotides outside the gene matches: 11. CDR1 is SGHDT and CDR2 is YYEEEE in the germline V gene. This CDR3 has 15 residues.